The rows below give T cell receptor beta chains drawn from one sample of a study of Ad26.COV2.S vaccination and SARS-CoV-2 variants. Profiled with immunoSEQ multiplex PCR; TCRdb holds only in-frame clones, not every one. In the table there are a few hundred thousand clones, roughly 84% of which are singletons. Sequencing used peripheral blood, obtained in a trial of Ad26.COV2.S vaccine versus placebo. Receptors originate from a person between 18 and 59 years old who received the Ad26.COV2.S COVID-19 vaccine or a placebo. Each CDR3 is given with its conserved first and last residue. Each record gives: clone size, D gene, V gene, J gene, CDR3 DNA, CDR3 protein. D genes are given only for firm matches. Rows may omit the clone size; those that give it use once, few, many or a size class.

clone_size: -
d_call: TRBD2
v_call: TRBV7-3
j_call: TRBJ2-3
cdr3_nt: TGTGCCAGCAGCGCCGGGACTAGCGGGGTAGATACGCAGTATTTT
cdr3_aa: CASSAGTSGVDTQYF

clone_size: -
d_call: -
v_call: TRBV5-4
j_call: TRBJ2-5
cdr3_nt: TGTGCCAGCAGCCCCTTTGGACTCCAAGAGACCCAGTACTTC
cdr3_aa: CASSPFGLQETQYF

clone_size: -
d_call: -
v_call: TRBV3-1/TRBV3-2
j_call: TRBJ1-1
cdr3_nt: TGTGCCAGCAGCCAAGATCGGGGTACTGAAGCTTTCTTT
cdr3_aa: CASSQDRGTEAFF

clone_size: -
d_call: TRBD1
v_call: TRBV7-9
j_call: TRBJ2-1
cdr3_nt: TGTGCCAGCAGCTTATGGCACGGACAGGGGTGGTACAATGAGCAGTTCTTC
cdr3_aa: CASSLWHGQGWYNEQFF

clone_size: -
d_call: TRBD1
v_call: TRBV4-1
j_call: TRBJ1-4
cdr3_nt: TGCGCCAGCAGCCAAGGTTGGGACAGGCGCTCAACTAATGAAAAACTGTTTTTT
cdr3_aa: CASSQGWDRRSTNEKLFF

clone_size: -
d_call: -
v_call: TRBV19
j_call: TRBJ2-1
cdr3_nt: TGTGCCAGTAGTATAGGAAGGGCTAGAATTGGGTACAATGAGCAGTTCTTC
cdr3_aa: CASSIGRARIGYNEQFF

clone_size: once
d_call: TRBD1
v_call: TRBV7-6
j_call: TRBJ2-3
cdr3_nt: TGTGCCAGCAGCTTAAGGACAGGGGGCGCGGATACGCAGTATTTT
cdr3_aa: CASSLRTGGADTQYF

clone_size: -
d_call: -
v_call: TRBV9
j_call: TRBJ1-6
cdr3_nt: TGTGCCAGCAGCGTAGGGGGCGGAGGATCACCCCTCCACTTT
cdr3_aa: CASSVGGGGSPLHF

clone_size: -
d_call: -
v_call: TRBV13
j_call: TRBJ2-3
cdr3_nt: TGTGCCAGCAGCCATGGGGGGGCTAATACGCAGTATTTT
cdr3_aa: CASSHGGANTQYF

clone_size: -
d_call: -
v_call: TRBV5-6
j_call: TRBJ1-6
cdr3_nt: TGTGCCAGCACCACCGACGGAACCTATAATTCACCCCTCCACTTT
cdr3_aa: CASTTDGTYNSPLHF

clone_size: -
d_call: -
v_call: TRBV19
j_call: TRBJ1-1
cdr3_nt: TGTGCCAGTAGTATCCGGGGAAGGACTGAAGCTTTCTTT
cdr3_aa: CASSIRGRTEAFF

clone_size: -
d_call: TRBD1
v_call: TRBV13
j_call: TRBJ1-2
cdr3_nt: TGTGCCAGCAGCTCAGGACAGGGGGCTAGGAAGGATGGCTACACCTTC
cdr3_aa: CASSSGQGARKDGYTF

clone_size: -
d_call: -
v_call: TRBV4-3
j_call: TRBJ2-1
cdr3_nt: TGCGCCAGCAGCCAAGGATTTAGCGGAACCAATGAGCAGTTCTTC
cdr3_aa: CASSQGFSGTNEQFF

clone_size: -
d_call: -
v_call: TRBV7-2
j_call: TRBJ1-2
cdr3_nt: TGTGCCAGCAGCTTAGACACCGATACAGTAACGGGCTACACCTTC
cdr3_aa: CASSLDTDTVTGYTF

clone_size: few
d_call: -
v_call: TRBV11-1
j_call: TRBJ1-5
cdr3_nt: TGTGCCAGCAGCTTCCGTGACACGAGCAATCAGCCCCAGCATTTT
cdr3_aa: CASSFRDTSNQPQHF

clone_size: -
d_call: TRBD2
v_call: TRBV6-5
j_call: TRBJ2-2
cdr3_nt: TGTGCCAGAAAAAAGGGACTAGCTGGGTCCGGGGAGCTGTTTTTT
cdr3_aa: CARKKGLAGSGELFF

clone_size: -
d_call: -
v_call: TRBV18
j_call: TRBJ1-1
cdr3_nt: TGTGCCAGCTCACCACTGGGACGGCGCCCGAACACTGAAGCTTTCTTT
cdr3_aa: CASSPLGRRPNTEAFF

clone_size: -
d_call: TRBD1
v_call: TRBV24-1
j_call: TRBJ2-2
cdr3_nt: TGTGCCACCAGTGATACCAGGGGGCGGACCGGGGAGCTGTTTTTT
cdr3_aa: CATSDTRGRTGELFF

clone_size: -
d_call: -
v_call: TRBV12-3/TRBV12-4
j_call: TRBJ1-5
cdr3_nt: TGTGCCAGCAGTACGCAGGTCAGGACCCAGCATTTT
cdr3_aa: CASSTQVRTQHF

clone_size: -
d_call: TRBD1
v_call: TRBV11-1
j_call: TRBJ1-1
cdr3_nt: TGTGCCAGCAGCTTAGCGAGGACAGGGGAACGAGCGAACACTGAAGCTTTCTTT
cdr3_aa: CASSLARTGERANTEAFF

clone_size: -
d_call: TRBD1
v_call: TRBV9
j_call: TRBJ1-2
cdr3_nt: TGTGCCAGCAGCGCCCGACAGGGGGAGTATGGCTACACCTTC
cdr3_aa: CASSARQGEYGYTF

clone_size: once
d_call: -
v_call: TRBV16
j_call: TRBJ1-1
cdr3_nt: TGTGCCAGCAGCCAATCGGACACTGAAGCTTTCTTT
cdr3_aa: CASSQSDTEAFF

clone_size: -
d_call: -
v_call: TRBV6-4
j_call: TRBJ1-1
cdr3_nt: TGTGCCAGCAGTGAAGGATCGATGAACACTGAAGCTTTCTTT
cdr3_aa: CASSEGSMNTEAFF

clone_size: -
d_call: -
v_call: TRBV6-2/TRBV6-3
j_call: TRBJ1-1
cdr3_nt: TGTGCCAGCAGTTACCCGGACACTGAAGCTTTCTTT
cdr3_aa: CASSYPDTEAFF

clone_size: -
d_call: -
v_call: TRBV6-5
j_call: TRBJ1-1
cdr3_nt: TGTGCCAGCAGTTACGGGGGAACTGAAGCTTTCTTT
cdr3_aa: CASSYGGTEAFF

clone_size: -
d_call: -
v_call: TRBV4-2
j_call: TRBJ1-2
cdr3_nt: TGTGCCAGCAGCCAAGGCATCGATATCTATGGCTACACCTTC
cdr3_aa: CASSQGIDIYGYTF

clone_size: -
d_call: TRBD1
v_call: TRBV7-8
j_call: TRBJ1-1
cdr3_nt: TGTGCCAGCAGCCCCAGACAGGGGATGGGCACTGAAGCTTTCTTT
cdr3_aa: CASSPRQGMGTEAFF